The 19 T cell receptor beta chains presented below share a single source sample, sequenced in a study of patients and donors after allogeneic stem cell transplantation. Using its own MiXCR run on the RT-PCR reads, TCRdb lists one record per CDR3 protein. The profile shows about a million distinct CDR3 sequences, about a sixth of them singletons. The specimen sequenced was blood, either unsorted or a sorted T cell fraction (not recorded which). These receptor sequences come from a human donor who was either an allogeneic HSCT recipient or a stem cell or donor lymphocyte infusion donor (not recorded which). It is not recorded whose cells these are; they may come from a transplant donor.

This clonotype was picked up many times. The genes are TRBV5-1 and TRBJ2-1; 7 positions agree with TRBD2. V was pared by 0 bases and J by 0 bases, with 3 bases of the junction left unmatched. The CDR3 sequence is 16 residues long. Germline V lookup: CDR1 SGHRS, CDR2 YFSETQ. CDR3 sequence reads: CASSLGDYLSYNEQFF. The CDR3 nucleotides are TGCGCCAGCAGCTTGGGGGACTACCTCTCCTACAATGAGCAGTTCTTC.

V usage is TRBV24-1 and J usage is TRBJ1-5, with D possibly matching TRBD1 (6 bases). The germline CDR1 and CDR2 sequences are KGHDR and SFDVKD. The CDR3 is made up of 14 amino acids. V dropped 1 base and J dropped 7 bases, with 10 bases sitting between them. CDR3 in DNA: TGTGCCACCAGTGATTTCGGGACATTCCAGCCCCAGCATTTT. It codes for CATSDFGTFQPQHF.

The chain recombines TRBV20-1 with TRBJ1-4, with D perhaps matching TRBD1 (5 bases). Trimming stripped 2 bases from V and 5 bases from J, with 15 bases between. CDR1 and CDR2 (germline): DFQATT, SNEGSKA (reference sequence). The CDR3 is 15 residues long. The DNA of the CDR3 is TGCAGTGCTAGACGTTTTGAGGGGCGGAATGAAAAACTGTTTTTT. This sequence encodes CSARRFEGRNEKLFF.

The genes are TRBV19 and TRBJ1-5; 8 bases match TRBD1. There are 18 residues in the CDR3. Per the germline V gene, CDR1 is LNHDA and CDR2 is SQIVND (reference sequence). After removal of 5 bases from V and 1 base from J, the junction contained 13 bases not matched to a gene. The CDR3 protein is CASSHRGMALVSNQPQHF. The CDR3 bases are TGTGCCAGTAGTCACAGGGGGATGGCTTTAGTAAGCAATCAGCCCCAGCATTTT. Full variable domain (outside the CDR3, taken from reference TRBV19 and TRBJ1-5): DGGITQSPKYLFRKEGQNVTLSCEQNLNHDAMYWYRQDPGQGLRLIYYSQIVNDFQKGDIAEGYSVSREKKESFPLTVTSAQKNPTAFYLCASSHRGMALVSNQPQHFGDGTRLSIL.

The chain joins TRBV3-1 to TRBJ1-2; the D is unclear. The length of the CDR3 is 14 residues. Germline CDR1 is LGHDT and CDR2 is YNNKEL (reference sequence). Trimming shortened V by 0 bases and J by 9 bases, and 14 bases separated the two germline ends. CDR3 sequence (DNA): TGTGCCAGCAGCCAAGATTTTCGGGGAACGAGCTACACCTTC. Residues: CASSQDFRGTSYTF.

The rearrangement links TRBV29-1 to TRBJ1-2; D not resolved. Trimming removed 4 bases from V and 0 bases from J, with 12 bases in between. The CDR3 is 14 amino acids. Germline CDR1 is SQVTM and CDR2 is ANQGSEA. DNA for the CDR3: TGCAGCGTTGGAAGACAAGGGCCTAACTATGGCTACACCTTC. Its translation: CSVGRQGPNYGYTF.

The V and J genes are TRBV6-2 or TRBV6-3 and TRBJ1-2; D perhaps matches TRBD1 (6 bases). With 5 bases removed from V and 9 bases from J, the gap between germline ends came to 16 bases. The CDR3 has 13 amino acids. Germline values: CDR1 MNHEY, CDR2 SVGEGT. Here the CDR3 DNA reads TGTGCCAGCAGTCCTGAAGGGACATTCCGCTACACCTTC. As protein: CASSPEGTFRYTF.

CDR3 in DNA: TGTGCCAGCAGCTTAGGGGGACATACTGGAAACACCATATATTTT. This translates into CASSLGGHTGNTIYF. The rearrangement links TRBV7-9 to TRBJ1-3; D might be TRBD1 (6 bases). The ends were cut back, 1 base at V and 2 bases at J, with 9 bases in the middle. CDR3 size: 15 residues. CDR1 and CDR2 (germline): SEHNR, FQNEAQ (reference sequence).

V usage is TRBV5-1 and J usage is TRBJ1-1; 7 bases agree with TRBD1. V was pared by 0 bases and J by 1 base, with 6 bases of the junction left unmatched. Germline values: CDR1 SGHRS, CDR2 YFSETQ. The CDR3 has 16 amino acids. CDR3 in DNA: TGCGCCAGCAGCTTGGGAACGACAGGGAGGAACACTGAAGCTTTCTTT. It codes for CASSLGTTGRNTEAFF.

This clonotype occurred many times. The chain is built from TRBV29-1 and TRBJ2-3; 9 bases agree with TRBD2. V lost 2 bases and J lost 2; bases outside the gene matches: 8. Germline CDR1 is SQVTM and CDR2 is ANQGSEA. The CDR3 is made up of 16 amino acids. DNA for the CDR3: TGCAGCGTTGAATCCTCTAGCGGGGTAAACACAGATACGCAGTATTTT. Its translation: CSVESSSGVNTDTQYF.

This clonotype has only a few counts. The rearrangement joins TRBV28 to TRBJ1-5, with D uncertain. Germline V gives CDR1 MDHEN, CDR2 SYDVKM. V was shortened by 7 bases and J by 1 base, with 5 bases between the two germline ends. This CDR3 has 12 amino acids. CDR3 bases: TGTGCCAGCAAATTGAGCAATCAGCCCCAGCATTTT. It specifies CASKLSNQPQHF. Full variable domain (rest looked up from reference TRBV28 and TRBJ1-5): DVKVTQSSRYLVKRTGEKVFLECVQDMDHENMFWYRQDPGLGLRLIYFSYDVKMKEKGDIPEGYSVSREKKERFSLILESASTNQTSMYLCASKLSNQPQHFGDGTRLSIL.

The chain couples TRBV12-3 or TRBV12-4 to TRBJ1-3, with TRBD1 matching 7 bases. V lost 7 bases and J lost 1; bases outside the gene matches: 4. This CDR3 comprises 14 residues. CDR3 coding DNA: TGTGCCAGCAAGGGGGCGCTATCTGGAAACACCATATATTTT. The encoded protein is CASKGALSGNTIYF.

This clonotype has a single count. V usage is TRBV18 and J usage is TRBJ2-3; D possibly corresponds to TRBD2 (5 bases). From germline, CDR1 is KGHSH and CDR2 LQKENI. The CDR3 sequence is 16 residues long. V was pared by 3 bases and J by 1 base, with 14 bases between. In nucleotides, the CDR3 is TGTGCCAGCTCACCTATCAGCGGCACCCGCACAGATACGCAGTATTTT. This gives the protein CASSPISGTRTDTQYF. Based on the CDR3 plus reference TRBV18 and TRBJ2-3, the full variable domain is NAGVMQNPRHLVRRRGQEARLRCSPMKGHSHVYWYRQLPEEGLKFMVYLQKENIIDESGMPKERFSAEFPKEGPSILRIQQVVRGDSAAYFCASSPISGTRTDTQYFGPGTRLTVL.

In this sample, this clonotype turned up a few times. This chain joins TRBV5-1 and TRBJ2-1; 14 bases fit TRBD2. Trimming removed 4 bases from V and 9 bases from J; junction bases left unmatched: 9. The CDR3 runs 16 residues. The germline CDR1 and CDR2 sequences are SGHRS and YFSETQ. The CDR3, as DNA: TGCGCCAGCAGCGTATCGACTAGCGGGGGGGCGCGTGAGCAGTTCTTC. The encoded protein is CASSVSTSGGAREQFF.

The V and J genes are TRBV20-1 and TRBJ2-5; 7 bases fit TRBD2. CDR3 length: 18 amino acids. From germline, CDR1 is DFQATT and CDR2 SNEGSKA (reference sequence). V lost 3 bases and J lost 4; bases outside the gene matches: 20. DNA of the CDR3: TGCAGTGCTAGTGATTGGGGATCTAGCGGACTTCGAGTAGAGACCCAGTACTTC. This translates into CSASDWGSSGLRVETQYF.

A few counts support this clonotype. This rearrangement joins TRBV24-1 to TRBJ2-3; possible D gene TRBD2, 5 bases. Between the trimmed V and J ends, which lost 5 bases and 5 bases, there was a span of 16 bases. CDR1 and CDR2 (germline): KGHDR, SFDVKD. The CDR3 runs 15 residues. In DNA form, the CDR3 reads TGTGCCACCAGTGTCCCGGGTCAAGGAGGAGATACGCAGTATTTT. It specifies CATSVPGQGGDTQYF.

The table lists this clonotype with a few counts. The genes are TRBV5-1 and TRBJ2-7; 7 nucleotides align to TRBD1. Germline CDR1 SGHRS, CDR2 YFSETQ. CDR3 length equals 14 residues. The junction had 10 bases not matched to a gene; V was cut back by 4 bases and J by 6 bases. CDR3 region: CASSPTGQLPEQYF. CDR3 in DNA: TGCGCCAGCAGCCCAACGGGACAGCTTCCCGAGCAGTACTTC.

This clonotype was detected only a few times. The chain has TRBV2 and TRBJ2-2; 8 bases line up with TRBD2. The CDR3 is 11 residues long. J lost 12 bases, V lost 6 bases, and 3 bases had no gene match. CDR1 is SNHLY, CDR2 FYNNEI, per germline. CDR3 DNA: TGTGCCAGCAGAGAGCGGGAGAAGCTGTTTTTT. Its translation: CASREREKLFF.

The chain links TRBV6-2 or TRBV6-3 to TRBJ2-3; no clear D gene. The CDR3 loop spans 12 amino acids. CDR1 is MNHEY and CDR2 is SVGEGT in the germline V gene. Trimming cost V 10 bases and J 7 bases, with 15 bases left between them. The CDR3 spells CATIEPPHTQYF. CDR3 nucleotides: TGTGCCACCATCGAACCCCCCCATACGCAGTATTTT.